This T cell receptor beta chain was obtained from a study of a mutant IDH1 vaccine in newly diagnosed glioma. Repertoires were generated with immunoSEQ multiplex PCR, while TCRdb's copy carries only in-frame clones and drops some. Here the sample spans tens of thousands of clones, roughly four fifths being singletons. Described time point: week 47, end of study. Every vaccine dose comprised 300 ug of mutant IDH1 20-mer peptide plus topical imiquimod. On this clone itself: Antigen specificity is unknown.

The V gene's germline CDR1 is SEHNR and CDR2 FQNEAQ (reference sequence). CDR3 length: 15 amino acids. Trimming cost V 5 bases and J 3 bases, with 15 bases left between them. The sequence was collected from a woman aged 50 to 60 with glioma. The sample consisted of PBMCs, taken from a glioma patient whose treatment included an IDH1 peptide vaccine. The rearrangement links TRBV7-9 to TRBJ2-3; TRBD1 or TRBD2 may be the D gene (6 bases each). The DNA for the CDR3 is TGTGCCAGCAGCCTCAAGGGGGGCTCTACAGATACGCAGTATTTT. It translates to CASSLKGGSTDTQYF.